This T cell receptor (beta chain) derives from a study of shared clonotypes between healthy human individuals. The donors, healthy adults who were HIV-negative, had experienced no recent acute infections or vaccinations. Comment on this clone: Other DNA sequences in this specimen translate into the identical CDR3.

Libraries were prepared by immunoSEQ multiplex PCR; TCRdb keeps only in-frame clonotypes and omits some of them. This sample has some 1.5 million clones, with under 99% found just once. Sequencing used naive CD4+ T cells sorted from blood. Sample subset: CD45RA+ positively selected. The source is a man aged 25 to 45 in good health.

DNA of the CDR3: TGCGCCAGCAGCTTGGGACGGGCTTCCTACGAGCAGTACTTC. Its protein is CASSLGRASYEQYF. The genes are TRBV5-1 and TRBJ2-7; D ambiguous. The germline V gene has CDR1 SGHRS and CDR2 YFSETQ. V shed 0 bases and J shed 1 base, with 8 bases lying between them. This CDR3 is 14 amino acids long. The full variable domain, its missing parts supplied by reference TRBV5-1 and TRBJ2-7, is KAGVTQTPRYLIKTRGQQVTLSCSPISGHRSVSWYQQTPGQGLQFLFEYFSETQRNKGNFPGRFSGRQFSNSRSEMNVSTLELGDSALYLCASSLGRASYEQYFGPGTRLTVT.